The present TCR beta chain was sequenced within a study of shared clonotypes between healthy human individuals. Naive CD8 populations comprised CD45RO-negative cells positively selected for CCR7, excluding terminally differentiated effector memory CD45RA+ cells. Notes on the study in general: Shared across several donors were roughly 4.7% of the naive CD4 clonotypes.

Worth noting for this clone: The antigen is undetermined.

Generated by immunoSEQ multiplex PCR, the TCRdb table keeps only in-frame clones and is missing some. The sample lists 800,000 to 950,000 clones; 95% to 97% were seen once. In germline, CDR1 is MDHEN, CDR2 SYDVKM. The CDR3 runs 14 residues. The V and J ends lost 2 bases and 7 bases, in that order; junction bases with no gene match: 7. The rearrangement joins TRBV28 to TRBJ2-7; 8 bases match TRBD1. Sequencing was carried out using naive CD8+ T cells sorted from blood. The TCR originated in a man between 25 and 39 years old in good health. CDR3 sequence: CASSLIGQGREQYF. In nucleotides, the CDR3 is TGTGCCAGCAGTTTAATTGGACAGGGCCGGGAGCAGTACTTC.